What follows are 15 T cell receptor beta chains derived from one specimen sequenced in a study of blood T cell repertoires in COVID-19. The data were produced by immunoSEQ multiplex PCR, yet TCRdb's version contains in-frame clones alone and is incomplete. This table holds just over 300,000 clones, over 85% found once. The specimen sequenced was peripheral blood. These receptors originate from a woman in her 30s with COVID-19, enrolled during active disease.

This clone was detected only a few times. The V gene is TRBV4-1, the J gene TRBJ2-7; 10 positions match TRBD1. Germline CDR1 and CDR2: MGHRA and YSYEKL. The trim removed 1 base at V and 5 bases at J, leaving 8 bases unmatched. This CDR3 is 16 amino acids long. CDR3 residues: CASSQGPGQGINEQYF. CDR3 nucleotide sequence: TGCGCCAGCAGCCAAGGGCCGGGACAGGGGATTAACGAGCAGTACTTC.

The genes are TRBV5-1 and TRBJ1-2; D is possibly TRBD1 (6 bases). The V gene's germline CDR1 is SGHRS and CDR2 YFSETQ. The germline V and J ends were trimmed by 3 bases and 6 bases, with 15 bases remaining between them. The CDR3 is 14 amino acids. DNA for the CDR3: TGCGCCAGCAGCTGGGAAACAGGGATTGATGGCTACACCTTC. This gives the protein CASSWETGIDGYTF. The variable domain in full, completed from reference TRBV5-1 and TRBJ1-2, reads KAGVTQTPRYLIKTRGQQVTLSCSPISGHRSVSWYQQTPGQGLQFLFEYFSETQRNKGNFPGRFSGRQFSNSRSEMNVSTLELGDSALYLCASSWETGIDGYTFGSGTRLTVV.

This clone was detected a few times. The chain recombines TRBV5-5 with TRBJ2-1, with D unresolved. The V gene lost 0 bases and the J gene lost 1 base, with 8 bases spanning the gap. CDR1 is SGHKS, CDR2 YYEKEE, per germline (reference sequence). The CDR3 has 15 residues. The CDR3: CASSLGPGSYNEQFF. Here the CDR3 DNA reads TGTGCCAGCAGCTTGGGACCGGGTTCCTACAATGAGCAGTTCTTC.

The genes are TRBV14 and TRBJ1-3; the D is unclear. CDR1 and CDR2 from the germline V gene are SGHDN and FVKESK. The CDR3 is made up of 14 amino acids. Trimming took off 1 base at V and 4 bases at J, with 8 bases between the two ends. The DNA for the CDR3 is TGTGCCAGCAGCCAAGCGTTACAAGGAAACACCATATATTTT. Translated, it gives CASSQALQGNTIYF.

This chain links TRBV20-1 with TRBJ2-1; D gene ambiguous. The germline gives CDR1 DFQATT, CDR2 SNEGSKA (reference sequence). V was shortened by 3 bases and J by 4 bases, with 13 bases between the two germline ends. The CDR3 spans 14 residues. This CDR3 reads CSASSGSLYNEQFF. CDR3 DNA sequence: TGCAGTGCTAGTTCCGGGTCCCTATACAATGAGCAGTTCTTC.

At least ten counts were recorded for this clone. The chain uses TRBV4-2 and TRBJ2-3; D perhaps matches TRBD2 (6 bases). The CDR3 is made up of 17 amino acids. V was clipped by 1 base and J by 2 bases, with 16 bases between them. Germline lookup yields CDR1 LGHNA and CDR2 YNFKEQ. The CDR3 bases are TGTGCCAGCAGCCAAGGAATTGGGACTGGAAACACAGATACGCAGTATTTT. Amino acid sequence: CASSQGIGTGNTDTQYF.

The V gene is TRBV9, the J gene TRBJ2-3; 7 bases are shared with TRBD2. Germline values: CDR1 SGDLS, CDR2 YYNGEE. V trimming: 4 bases; J trimming: 4 bases; junction bases outside the gene matches: 6. The CDR3 covers 14 residues. CDR3 coding DNA: TGTGCCAGCAGCCCCGCCGGGGGGTCAGATACGCAGTATTTT. This gives the protein CASSPAGGSDTQYF.

This clone occurred a few times. This rearrangement joins TRBV7-2 to TRBJ2-7; 11 positions agree with TRBD1. Germline V gene data show CDR1 as SGHTA and CDR2 as FQGNSA. V was clipped by 5 bases and J by 3 bases; unmatched bases: 6. The CDR3 sequence is 15 residues long. The CDR3 DNA reads as TGTGCCAGCAGCCATTCGGGGACAGGGGGCTACGAGCAGTACTTC. It is translated as CASSHSGTGGYEQYF. Supplemented by reference TRBV7-2 and TRBJ2-7, the full variable domain reads GAGVSQSPSNKVTEKGKDVELRCDPISGHTALYWYRQSLGQGLEFLIYFQGNSAPDKSGLPSDRFSAERTGGSVSTLTIQRTQQEDSAVYLCASSHSGTGGYEQYFGPGTRLTVT.

This rearrangement joins TRBV5-1 to TRBJ1-4, with a possible D match to TRBD1 (5 bases). Germline CDR1 and CDR2: SGHRS and YFSETQ. The CDR3 runs 16 residues. The V gene lost 0 bases and the J gene lost 0 bases, with 9 bases spanning the gap. The CDR3 sequence: CASSLEGPATNEKLFF. CDR3 nucleotides: TGCGCCAGCAGCTTGGAGGGGCCAGCAACTAATGAAAAACTGTTTTTT.

The rearrangement uses TRBV18 and TRBJ2-1, with TRBD1 matching over 8 bases. Germline lookup yields CDR1 KGHSH and CDR2 LQKENI. J was trimmed by 10 bases and V by 3 bases; bases with no gene match: 5. This CDR3 is 13 amino acids long. CDR3 in DNA: TGTGCCAGCTCACCGGACAGGGATGGGGAGCAGTTCTTC. It yields the protein CASSPDRDGEQFF.

This rearrangement joins TRBV29-1 to TRBJ1-2; maybe TRBD1 (5 bases). The V end was cut by 4 bases, the J end by 3 bases, with 18 bases between. The CDR3 covers 15 residues. Germline V gives CDR1 SQVTM, CDR2 ANQGSEA. CDR3 nucleotide sequence: TGCAGCGTTGTAGCCAGGGATCTTCGGGACTATGGCTACACCTTC. This encodes CSVVARDLRDYGYTF. Drawing the rest from reference TRBV29-1 and TRBJ1-2, the complete variable domain is SAVISQKPSRDICQRGTSLTIQCQVDSQVTMMFWYRQQPGQSLTLIATANQGSEATYESGFVIDKFPISRPNLTFSTLTVSNMSPEDSSIYLCSVVARDLRDYGYTFGSGTRLTVV.

This clone was detected a few times. The J gene is TRBJ1-2, the V gene TRBV30; tentative D call: TRBD1 (6 bases). The germline gives CDR1 GTSNPN, CDR2 SVGIG (reference sequence). Trimming stripped 4 bases from V and 8 bases from J, with 20 bases between. This CDR3 is built from 14 residues. CDR3 nucleotides: TGTGCCTGGAAGGGTCAGGGGCTGACGATAGGCTACACCTTC. It yields the protein CAWKGQGLTIGYTF. The entire variable domain, with the rest obtained from reference TRBV30 and TRBJ1-2, is as follows: SQTIHQWPATLVQPVGSPLSLECTVEGTSNPNLYWYRQAAGRGLQLLFYSVGIGQISSEVPQNLSASRPQDRQFILSSKKLLLSDSGFYLCAWKGQGLTIGYTFGSGTRLTVV.

The chain employs TRBV4-3 and TRBJ2-1; D possibly corresponds to TRBD2 (6 bases). Germline V lookup: CDR1 LGHNA, CDR2 YSLEER. This CDR3 comprises 16 residues. Trimming took off 1 base at V and 8 bases at J, with 18 bases between the two ends. The CDR3, as DNA: TGCGCCAGCAGCCAAGGATCGGGGGACTGGGGGGATGAGCAGTTCTTC. It encodes CASSQGSGDWGDEQFF.

CDR3 in DNA: TGTGCCAGCAGCTTGGGCAGGGCCCTTACTGACGAGCAGTACTTC. This gives the protein CASSLGRALTDEQYF. The chain employs TRBV5-4 and TRBJ2-7; possible D gene TRBD1, 5 bases. Germline CDR1 and CDR2: SGHNT and YYREEE (reference sequence). Trimming stripped 0 bases from V and 5 bases from J, with 15 bases between. This CDR3 spans 15 amino acids. The complete variable domain, with remaining parts taken from reference TRBV5-4 and TRBJ2-7, reads ETGVTQSPTHLIKTRGQQVTLRCSSQSGHNTVSWYQQALGQGPQFIFQYYREEENGRGNFPPRFSGLQFPNYSSELNVNALELDDSALYLCASSLGRALTDEQYFGPGTRLTVT.

The V call is TRBV9, the J call TRBJ2-7; a possible D gene is TRBD2 (7 bases). The CDR3 is 17 residues long. Germline assignment: CDR1 SGDLS and CDR2 YYNGEE. The V and J ends lost 3 bases and 3 bases respectively, with 22 bases between them. CDR3 sequence: CASSAPTLGGGIYEQYF. The CDR3 coding sequence is TGTGCCAGCAGCGCCCCCACCCTCGGCGGGGGCATCTACGAGCAGTACTTC. The variable domain in full, completed from reference TRBV9 and TRBJ2-7, reads DSGVTQTPKHLITATGQRVTLRCSPRSGDLSVYWYQQSLDQGLQFLIQYYNGEERAKGNILERFSAQQFPDLHSELNLSSLELGDSALYFCASSAPTLGGGIYEQYFGPGTRLTVT.